The 28 T cell receptor beta chains listed next were all sequenced from one sample in a study of blood T cell repertoires in COVID-19. Some clones are missing from TCRdb's copy, which holds only in-frame ones; the method was immunoSEQ multiplex PCR. The data contain under 200,000 clones, around 84% of them singletons. The sample taken for sequencing was peripheral blood. The receptor set was obtained from a man aged 50-60 years with active or convalescent COVID-19.

The chain links TRBV9 to TRBJ2-3; tentatively, D is TRBD1 (5 bases). The CDR3 is made up of 16 amino acids. Germline V CDR1 and CDR2: SGDLS, YYNGEE. Between the trimmed V and J ends, which lost 1 base and 3 bases, there was a span of 15 bases. In DNA, the CDR3 is TGTGCCAGCAGCGTATCGAGACAGTCTAGTACAGATACGCAGTATTTT. Translating gives CASSVSRQSSTDTQYF.

The rearrangement links TRBV28 to TRBJ1-2; D might be TRBD1 (5 bases). V lost 5 bases, J lost 2 bases, and 15 bases lay in between. The CDR3 has 15 residues. Germline-derived CDR1 and CDR2 are MDHEN and SYDVKM. The CDR3 loop reads CASSPTPGGNYGYTF. CDR3 bases: TGTGCCAGCAGTCCGACCCCTGGGGGGAACTATGGCTACACCTTC.

The J gene is TRBJ1-6, the V gene TRBV6-5, with TRBD1 identical over 8 bases. Germline lookup yields CDR1 MNHEY and CDR2 SVGAGI. The V and J ends lost 2 bases and 7 bases, in that order; junction bases with no gene match: 7. The CDR3 runs 16 residues. The CDR3: CASSYARDRKNSPLHF. The CDR3 DNA follows: TGTGCCAGCAGTTACGCCCGGGACAGGAAAAATTCACCCCTCCACTTT.

This clone appeared a single time. The chain recombines TRBV5-1 with TRBJ1-3; D gene ambiguous. Trimming stripped 2 bases from V and 0 bases from J, with 9 bases between. This CDR3 comprises 15 residues. Looked up from germline, CDR1 is SGHRS and CDR2 is YFSETQ. The CDR3 is CASSFAGSSGNTIYF. Here the CDR3 DNA reads TGCGCCAGCAGCTTTGCCGGGAGCTCTGGAAACACCATATATTTT.

CDR3 nucleotides: TGTGCCAGCAGGGCCGGGGGCTCTGGGGCCAACGTCCTGACTTTC. Translated: CASRAGGSGANVLTF. The chain joins TRBV6-5 to TRBJ2-6, with D possibly being TRBD2 (6 bases). The V and J ends lost 6 bases and 0 bases respectively, with 9 bases between them. This CDR3 has 15 residues. Germline loops: CDR1 MNHEY, CDR2 SVGAGI.

The CDR3, as DNA: TGTGCCAGCAGCTCGTCCGGGACAGTCGCGAACACTGAAGCTTTCTTT. As protein: CASSSSGTVANTEAFF. This chain joins TRBV7-8 and TRBJ1-1, with 7 bases matching TRBD1. This CDR3 is 16 amino acids long. CDR1 and CDR2 (germline): SGHVS, FQNEAQ. Losses at the gene ends were 4 bases for V and 1 base for J; bases not matched to a gene: 9.

The genes are TRBV12-3 or TRBV12-4 and TRBJ2-3, with D hard to call. Trimming pared 4 bases from V and 4 bases from J, leaving 6 bases between. The CDR3 contains 12 residues. The DNA for the CDR3 is TGTGCCAGCAGTTCAATCCCAGATACGCAGTATTTT. Translated: CASSSIPDTQYF.

CDR3 protein: CASSLRLGQGNNQPQHF. In nucleotides, the CDR3 is TGTGCCAGCTCACTCAGGCTTGGACAGGGCAACAATCAGCCCCAGCATTTT. J is TRBJ1-5 and V is TRBV18; 8 bases agree with TRBD1. Germline trimming cut 4 bases from V and 3 bases from J; bases unmatched to any gene: 11. This CDR3 has 17 residues. Per the germline V gene, CDR1 is KGHSH and CDR2 is LQKENI.

The chain links TRBV7-9 to TRBJ2-4; D call uncertain. The V gene's germline CDR1 is SEHNR and CDR2 FQNEAQ (reference sequence). This CDR3 contains 17 residues. V was clipped by 2 bases and J by 0 bases, with 14 bases between them. For the CDR3, the DNA is TGTGCCAGCAGCTTAAGCACGACTGTTTTAGCCAAAAACATTCAGTACTTC. The encoded protein is CASSLSTTVLAKNIQYF.

The J gene is TRBJ2-3, the V gene TRBV4-3, with 7 bases that match TRBD1. With V trimmed by 4 bases and J by 3 bases, 13 bases remained unmatched. Germline CDR1 reads LGHNA; CDR2 reads YSLEER. CDR3 size: 17 residues. The CDR3 is CASSRVMDRRWTDTQYF. CDR3 bases: TGCGCCAGCAGCCGAGTCATGGACAGGCGGTGGACAGATACGCAGTATTTT.

A single count supports this clone. The V call is TRBV14, the J call TRBJ1-6, with D possibly being TRBD1 (6 bases). This CDR3 contains 15 residues. Germline assignment: CDR1 SGHDN and CDR2 FVKESK. V lost 2 bases and J lost 5, with 10 bases in between. The CDR3 coding sequence is TGTGCCAGCAGCCAATGGGACACCAATAATTCACCCCTCCACTTT. It specifies CASSQWDTNNSPLHF.

V and J are TRBV10-3 and TRBJ1-1; D unresolved. Between the trimmed V and J ends, which lost 7 bases and 2 bases, there was a span of 14 bases. CDR3 size: 14 residues. CDR1 is ENHRY and CDR2 is SYGVKD in the germline V gene. CDR3 sequence (DNA): TGTGCCATCACCCCGGAAGGGAGCAACACTGAAGCTTTCTTT. Encoded protein: CAITPEGSNTEAFF.

The gene calls are TRBV4-3 and TRBJ2-1; 12 nucleotides align to TRBD2. With 3 bases clipped from V and 10 bases from J, the junction kept 7 bases outside the gene matches. In germline, CDR1 is LGHNA, CDR2 YSLEER. The length of the CDR3 is 15 residues. For the CDR3, the DNA is TGCGCCAGCAGCCAGGGACTAGCGGGTTCCAGGGAGCAGTTCTTC. Protein product: CASSQGLAGSREQFF.

The V gene is TRBV19, the J gene TRBJ1-5; D is unclear. In germline, CDR1 is LNHDA, CDR2 SQIVND (reference sequence). This CDR3 has 14 residues. Between the trimmed V and J ends, which lost 3 bases and 1 base, there was a span of 7 bases. CDR3 in amino acids: CASSIQSSNQPQHF. The CDR3 bases are TGTGCCAGTAGTATCCAGTCCAGCAATCAGCCCCAGCATTTT.

This sequence joins TRBV2 and TRBJ1-5; 7 bases align to TRBD1. The V gene end was trimmed by 4 bases and the J gene end by 6 bases; junction bases not matched to a gene: 3. Germline V CDR1 and CDR2: SNHLY, FYNNEI. CDR3 length equals 13 residues. Written as DNA, the CDR3 is TGTGCCAGCAGTGGACAGGGTGTTCAGCCCCAGCATTTT. Translating it yields CASSGQGVQPQHF.

This clone is a singleton in its sample. CDR3 amino acids: CASKGARFEDRGLQYF. The CDR3 nucleotides are TGTGCCAGCAAAGGGGCGAGGTTCGAGGACAGGGGTTTACAGTACTTC. The gene calls are TRBV27 and TRBJ2-5; 9 bases are shared with TRBD1. V was pared by 7 bases and J by 11 bases, with 20 bases of the junction left unmatched. Germline V CDR1 and CDR2: MNHEY, SMNVEV (reference sequence). The CDR3 has 16 amino acids.

J is TRBJ2-1 and V is TRBV4-1, with D possibly being TRBD1 (6 bases). The CDR3 contains 16 residues. Trimming removed 1 base at V and 7 bases at J, with 17 bases between. CDR1 and CDR2 (germline): MGHRA, YSYEKL. The CDR3 sequence: CASSQGYGGGSNEQFF. For the CDR3, the DNA is TGCGCCAGCAGCCAAGGTTATGGGGGCGGGTCGAATGAGCAGTTCTTC.

The chain is built from TRBV30 and TRBJ2-1; 11 bases match TRBD2. V trimming: 6 bases; J trimming: 6 bases; junction bases outside the gene matches: 7. Germline-derived CDR1 and CDR2 are GTSNPN and SVGIG (reference sequence). The CDR3 is made up of 14 amino acids. The CDR3 coding sequence is TGTGCCTGCGCGACTAGCGGGAATGTCAATGAGCAGTTCTTC. This codes for CACATSGNVNEQFF.

The chain recombines TRBV4-1 with TRBJ1-5, with D perhaps TRBD1 (6 bases). The germline V gene encodes CDR1 MGHRA and CDR2 YSYEKL. The CDR3 length is 18 residues. The V end was cut by 0 bases, the J end by 5 bases, with 20 bases between. CDR3 in amino acids: CASSQDPPPGDRHQPQHF. Here the CDR3 DNA reads TGCGCCAGCAGCCAAGATCCGCCCCCAGGGGATAGGCATCAGCCCCAGCATTTT.

The CDR3 sequence is CASSPYEGGGGYTF. Written as DNA, the CDR3 is TGTGCCAGCTCACCATACGAAGGGGGTGGCGGCTACACCTTC. This chain links TRBV18 with TRBJ1-2; D is perhaps TRBD1 (6 bases). The CDR3 loop spans 14 amino acids. V lost 2 bases and J 8 bases, leaving 15 bases between the germline ends. Germline V CDR1 and CDR2: KGHSH, LQKENI. The complete variable domain, with remaining parts taken from reference TRBV18 and TRBJ1-2, reads NAGVMQNPRHLVRRRGQEARLRCSPMKGHSHVYWYRQLPEEGLKFMVYLQKENIIDESGMPKERFSAEFPKEGPSILRIQQVVRGDSAAYFCASSPYEGGGGYTFGSGTRLTVV.

This clone was detected once. This rearrangement joins TRBV4-2 to TRBJ2-3; 8 bases match TRBD2. V was clipped by 5 bases and J by 2 bases; unmatched bases: 12. The CDR3 totals 17 residues. The germline CDR1 and CDR2 sequences are LGHNA and YNFKEQ. The CDR3 spells CASSKTGTRTYTDTQYF. CDR3 in DNA: TGTGCCAGCAGCAAAACCGGGACTAGAACTTACACAGATACGCAGTATTTT.

The genes are TRBV21-1 and TRBJ2-7; the table's D call TRBD1 went unverified against the DNA. TRBV21-1 is a pseudogene locus. The CDR3 is 16 amino acids. The CDR3 loop reads CASRRGQGSNTYEQYF. CDR3 in DNA: TGTGCCAGCAGGCGCGGACAGGGGTCAAACACCTACGAGCAGTACTTC.

V gene TRBV19 combines with J gene TRBJ2-7, with 11 positions matching TRBD2. Looked up from germline, CDR1 is LNHDA and CDR2 is SQIVND (reference sequence). CDR3 length: 15 amino acids. Trimming took 6 bases from V and 1 from J; bases not matched to a gene: 5. The CDR3 is CASSVAGGPSYEQYF. In DNA form, the CDR3 reads TGTGCCAGTAGCGTAGCGGGAGGGCCGTCCTACGAGCAGTACTTC.

This rearrangement joins TRBV5-7 to TRBJ1-2, with 9 bases fitting TRBD1. TRBV5-7 is recorded as an ORF, its role being uncertain. J gave up 8 bases and V 2 bases, and 13 bases lay outside the gene matches. This CDR3 is built from 16 residues. The CDR3 loop is CASSFERTGVRKGYTF. The CDR3 region has the DNA TGTGCCAGCAGCTTTGAACGGACAGGGGTTCGTAAGGGCTACACCTTC.

V usage is TRBV18 and J usage is TRBJ2-7; TRBD2 matches at 10 bases. V lost 2 bases, J lost 4 bases, and 2 bases stayed unmatched. Germline V CDR1 and CDR2: KGHSH, LQKENI. This CDR3 contains 14 residues. The CDR3 coding sequence is TGTGCCAGCTCACCAGTAGCGGGGGGTTACGAGCAGTACTTC. Amino acids: CASSPVAGGYEQYF.

This clone was counted a few times. The rearrangement uses TRBV6-1 and TRBJ1-2; unclear D gene. Trimming left V 1 base short and J 4 bases short, with 7 bases between. Germline loops: CDR1 MNHNS, CDR2 SASEGT. The CDR3 spans 13 residues. The CDR3 DNA sequence: TGTGCCAGCAGTGAAGTGGCAGGCTATGGCTACACCTTC. Protein product: CASSEVAGYGYTF.

V and J are TRBV28 and TRBJ2-7; D is undetermined. Germline assignment: CDR1 MDHEN and CDR2 SYDVKM. This CDR3 has 12 residues. Trimming removed 2 bases at V and 6 bases at J, with 8 bases between. In DNA form, the CDR3 reads TGTGCCAGCAGTTTAATCGGAGCCGAGCAGTACTTC. This codes for CASSLIGAEQYF.

This clone was seen a few times. The chain uses TRBV5-4 and TRBJ2-7; D is perhaps TRBD1 (5 bases). Trimming took off 4 bases at V and 3 bases at J, with 20 bases between the two ends. Per germline, CDR1 SGHNT and CDR2 YYREEE (reference sequence). The CDR3 is 16 amino acids. CDR3 region: CASSGGPGASVYEQYF. CDR3 bases: TGTGCCAGCAGCGGTGGTCCTGGGGCCTCTGTCTACGAGCAGTACTTC.